Listed below are T cell receptor beta chains from one sample, sequenced in a study of beta chain features in type 1 diabetes. Sequenced by immunoSEQ multiplex PCR; TCRdb stores in-frame clones only, minus some. The sample has 400,000 to 600,000 clones, about 29% seen once. Sequencing input: naive CD4+ T cells from blood. All receptors derive from a man aged 18-30 years in good health. Each CDR3 is given with its conserved first and last residue. A D gene is named only where the DNA matches it firmly. Only part of the rows carry a size: once, few, many, or a class if the clone is expanded.

v_call,clone_size,j_call,d_call,cdr3_nt,cdr3_aa
TRBV7-3,NA,TRBJ1-1,NA,TGTGCCAGCAGCTTCACCTCGGGAGACACTGAAGCTTTCTTT,CASSFTSGDTEAFF
TRBV9,NA,TRBJ2-5,NA,TGTGCCAGCAGCGAGAGGGGGTACCAAGAGACCCAGTACTTC,CASSERGYQETQYF
TRBV28,few,TRBJ2-7,TRBD1,TGTGCCAGCAGTTTATGGGGACAGGGCTACGAGCAGTACTTC,CASSLWGQGYEQYF
TRBV7-9,few,TRBJ2-6,NA,TGTGCCAGCAGCTCTTTACAGGGAGAACTCTCTGGGGCCAACGTCCTGACTTTC,CASSSLQGELSGANVLTF
TRBV6-5,few,TRBJ1-2,NA,TGTGCCAGCAGCCGGCAGGGGATTTCTGGCTACACCTTC,CASSRQGISGYTF
TRBV30,NA,TRBJ1-5,NA,TGTGCCTTGGATACAGGGAATCAGCCCCAGCATTTT,CALDTGNQPQHF
TRBV9,few,TRBJ2-1,NA,TGTGCCAGCAGCGTAGGCAGTGTGGGAGGGGGTGAGCAGTTCTTC,CASSVGSVGGGEQFF
TRBV29-1,NA,TRBJ2-7,NA,TGCAGCGTCCCGGGACTTCACTACGAGCAGTACTTC,CSVPGLHYEQYF
TRBV15,few,TRBJ1-1,NA,TGTGCCACCAGCGGAAGACAAGGGTGGTACACTGAAGCTTTCTTT,CATSGRQGWYTEAFF
TRBV29-1,few,TRBJ1-1,NA,TGCAGCGTTTCCAGCCACTTGAGGTTGGCTGAAGCTTTCTTT,CSVSSHLRLAEAFF
TRBV11-3,NA,TRBJ2-6,NA,TGTGCCAGCAGCAAAGACCAGGGATCCGGGGCCAACGTCCTGACTTTC,CASSKDQGSGANVLTF
TRBV28,NA,TRBJ2-3,TRBD2,TGTGCCAGCAGTCTCCTAAGCGGGAGAGGAGATACGCAGTATTTT,CASSLLSGRGDTQYF
TRBV7-8,few,TRBJ2-7,TRBD1,TGTGCCAGCAGCGTCCGGGACAGGGAGTACGAGCAGTACTTC,CASSVRDREYEQYF
TRBV30,NA,TRBJ2-7,NA,TGTGCCTGGAGGCGGGACAGCTACGAGCAGTACTTC,CAWRRDSYEQYF
TRBV29-1,once,TRBJ1-4,TRBD1,TGCAGCGGGTTTGCAACCGGGACAGGGGATGAAAAACTGTTTTTT,CSGFATGTGDEKLFF
TRBV7-2,few,TRBJ2-3,NA,TGTGCCAGCAGCTTAGGGCCCCCAGATACGCAGTATTTT,CASSLGPPDTQYF
TRBV5-4,few,TRBJ2-3,TRBD1,TGTGCCAGCAGCTGGGGACAGGGGATGACAGATACGCAGTATTTT,CASSWGQGMTDTQYF
TRBV29-1,NA,TRBJ2-5,NA,TGCAGCGTTGACAGCCCGGGAGAGACCCAGTACTTC,CSVDSPGETQYF
TRBV6-6,NA,TRBJ1-1,NA,TGTGCCGTCCAACAGGGTTGGGGCACTGAAGCTTTCTTT,CAVQQGWGTEAFF
TRBV6-5,NA,TRBJ2-7,NA,TGTGCCAGCAGTTCCCGTGGGCCTGGCGAGCAGTACTTC,CASSSRGPGEQYF
TRBV29-1,few,TRBJ2-3,NA,TGCAGCGTTGATCCCGGGAGCACAGATACGCAGTATTTT,CSVDPGSTDTQYF
TRBV7-3,few,TRBJ2-7,NA,TGTGCCAGCAGGTCCCCGCAAGAGGCTCGGGAGCAGTACTTC,CASRSPQEAREQYF
TRBV6-1,few,TRBJ2-1,NA,TGTGCCAGCAACTTGGACTGGTTGAAGCAGTTCTTC,CASNLDWLKQFF
TRBV7-9,NA,TRBJ2-1,TRBD1,TGTGCCAGCAGTACCGACAGGGTCAACTACAATGAGCAGTTCTTC,CASSTDRVNYNEQFF
TRBV28,few,TRBJ1-2,NA,TGTGCCAGCAGTGACCCCGGGGGGGATAACTATGGCTACACCTTC,CASSDPGGDNYGYTF
TRBV2,NA,TRBJ1-4,NA,TGTGCCAGCAGTGAGTTAACCCCGTCGGGTGAAAAACTGTTTTTT,CASSELTPSGEKLFF
TRBV6-5,few,TRBJ2-7,NA,TGTGCCAGCAGTACAAGGGTCGAGCAGTACTTC,CASSTRVEQYF
TRBV15,NA,TRBJ2-5,TRBD2,TGTGCCACCAGCAGAGACGGAAGAGAAGCGGGAGTCGAGACCCAGTACTTC,CATSRDGREAGVETQYF
TRBV18,NA,TRBJ2-7,NA,TGTGCCAGCTCCCTCGACAGGTATTACGAGCAGTACTTC,CASSLDRYYEQYF
TRBV2,NA,TRBJ2-1,NA,TGTGCCAGCAGTGCCGGAACAGGGCAGCGTGAGCAGTTCTTC,CASSAGTGQREQFF
TRBV29-1,NA,TRBJ2-3,NA,TGCAGCGTTGATCCGGGGGGCACAGATACGCAGTATTTT,CSVDPGGTDTQYF
TRBV15,few,TRBJ2-1,NA,TGTGCCACCAGCAGAAGGACCGTGAACAATGAGCAGTTCTTC,CATSRRTVNNEQFF
TRBV9,NA,TRBJ1-2,NA,TGTGCCAGCAGCGTAGACTCATGGAGTCGGTATGGCTACACCTTC,CASSVDSWSRYGYTF
TRBV2,few,TRBJ2-5,NA,TGTGCCAGCGAGGAGACCCAGTACTTC,CASEETQYF
TRBV7-9,NA,TRBJ1-1,NA,TGTGCCAGCAGCCCCAGGGGCAACACTGAAGCTTTCTTT,CASSPRGNTEAFF
TRBV10-3,NA,TRBJ2-7,TRBD1,TGTGCCATCAGTGATCCGGGACAGGGGTCCTACGAGCAGTACTTC,CAISDPGQGSYEQYF
TRBV9,NA,TRBJ2-1,NA,TGTGCCAGCAGCGTGGTACCTCTAAGGTACAATGAGCAGTTCTTC,CASSVVPLRYNEQFF
TRBV20-1,few,TRBJ2-1,NA,TGCAGTGCTTCCGGGAAGCAGTTCTTC,CSASGKQFF
TRBV30,NA,TRBJ2-3,NA,TGTGCCTGGAGTACCCGGACACGCACAGATACGCAGTATTTT,CAWSTRTRTDTQYF
TRBV30,NA,TRBJ1-1,TRBD1,TGTGCCGGGGACAGGGCGGCCACTGAAGCTTTCTTT,CAGDRAATEAFF
TRBV7-2,NA,TRBJ2-1,NA,TGTGCCAGCAGCCCCTGGGCTATTATTCAATACAATGAGCAGTTCTTC,CASSPWAIIQYNEQFF